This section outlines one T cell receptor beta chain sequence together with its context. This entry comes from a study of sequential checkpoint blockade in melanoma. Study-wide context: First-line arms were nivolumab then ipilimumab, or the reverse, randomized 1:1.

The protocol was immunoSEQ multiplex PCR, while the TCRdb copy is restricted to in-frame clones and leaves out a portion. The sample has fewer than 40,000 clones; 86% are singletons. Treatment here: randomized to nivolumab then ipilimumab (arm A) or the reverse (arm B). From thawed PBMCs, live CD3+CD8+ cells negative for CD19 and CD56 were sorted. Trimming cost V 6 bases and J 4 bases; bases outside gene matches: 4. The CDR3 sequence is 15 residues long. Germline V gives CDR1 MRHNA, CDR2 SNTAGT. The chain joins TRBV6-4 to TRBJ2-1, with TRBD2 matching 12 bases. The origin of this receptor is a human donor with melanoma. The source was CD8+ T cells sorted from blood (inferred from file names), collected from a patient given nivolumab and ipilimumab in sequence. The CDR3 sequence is CASSDGTSGYNEQFF. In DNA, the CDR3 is TGTGCCAGCAGCGACGGGACTAGCGGGTACAATGAGCAGTTCTTC.